A selection of T cell receptor beta chains follows, all from one sample in a study of CD8 T cells in Susac syndrome. TCRdb reprocessed the immunoSEQ multiplex PCR reads with MiXCR, giving one entry per CDR3 protein. This table has about 110,000 distinct CDR3 sequences, approximately 93% appearing once. Sample: CD8+ T cells from PBMCs. The receptors were gathered from a human donor with Susac syndrome. Both conserved end residues are part of each CDR3. Size is omitted from some rows. Given values are once, few, many or a class for expanded clones.

length | V | size | CDR3
15 | TRBV19 | - | CASRAFPGTLETQYF
15 | TRBV27 | - | CASSLWAGPTDTQYF
13 | TRBV6-1 | - | CASSEPPRTLEYF
15 | TRBV29-1 | once | CSVEEEGDREAEAFF
15 | TRBV7-6 | - | CASSLATRPQETQYF
15 | TRBV4-1 | - | CASSQLAGGSYEQYF
12 | TRBV5-1 | - | CASSAGPDGYTF
12 | TRBV25-1 | - | CASSEGGEAQYF
14 | TRBV20-1 | - | CSASDRDYSYEQYF
14 | TRBV27 | - | CASSPAGSQETQYF
16 | TRBV9 | - | CASSARAGASTDTQYF
15 | TRBV14 | - | CASSQVGGPLGEQFF
13 | TRBV7-6 | - | CASNPTGAGELFF
14 | TRBV5-4 | - | CASSLKFGGYEQYF
14 | TRBV13 | few | CASSSGTGSREQYF
12 | TRBV11-2 | - | CATRQGRYGYTF
14 | TRBV7-9 | - | CASSLDVLTREQYF
14 | TRBV6-2/TRBV6-3 | - | CASSAGTHLYGYTF
13 | TRBV7-2 | - | CASSPGQSGELFF
15 | TRBV9 | - | CASSGPAGGTDTQYF
13 | TRBV20-1 | - | CSAREGGGRIQYF
15 | TRBV7-2 | - | CASSFSGGQYNEQFF
13 | TRBV15 | - | CATSPKTGFGYTF
15 | TRBV13 | - | CASSLVGVVYNEQFF
16 | TRBV19 | - | CASTSYGTGLSNEQFF
16 | TRBV27 | few | CASSPRTSGGADTQYF
17 | TRBV12-3/TRBV12-4 | - | CASSSTSGGARGNEQFF
13 | TRBV29-1 | - | CSVDSSPGETQYF
14 | TRBV27 | - | CASTSRLGLETQYF
13 | TRBV3-1 | - | CASSDRGLNEQYF
14 | TRBV9 | - | CASSVADMNYEQYF
16 | TRBV2 | - | CASSDRTSAPQETQYF
15 | TRBV12-3/TRBV12-4 | - | CASSPHPGGQETQYF
13 | TRBV15 | once | CATSRGVGYEQYF
16 | TRBV19 | - | CASSIEIPLSNQPQHF
17 | TRBV5-6 | - | CASSLASIWGVRETQYF
16 | TRBV4-1 | - | CASSPERAGGSNEQFF
16 | TRBV27 | - | CASSLGARTFTDTQYF
14 | TRBV29-1 | - | CSVERRIEWDTQYF
13 | TRBV19 | - | CATLPGTQETQYF
14 | TRBV5-1 | - | CASRASGGLYEQYF
16 | TRBV12-3/TRBV12-4 | - | CASSLAIRDWDYGYTF
13 | TRBV25-1 | once | CASSESGGVEQFF
15 | TRBV4-2 | - | CASSQEVGTSYEQYF
13 | TRBV7-9 | few | CASSLGTASEQYF
13 | TRBV19 | - | CASSMAGFYEQYF
14 | TRBV27 | - | CASSNQGPRHEQYF
15 | TRBV4-1 | few | CASSQGAPSYNEQFF